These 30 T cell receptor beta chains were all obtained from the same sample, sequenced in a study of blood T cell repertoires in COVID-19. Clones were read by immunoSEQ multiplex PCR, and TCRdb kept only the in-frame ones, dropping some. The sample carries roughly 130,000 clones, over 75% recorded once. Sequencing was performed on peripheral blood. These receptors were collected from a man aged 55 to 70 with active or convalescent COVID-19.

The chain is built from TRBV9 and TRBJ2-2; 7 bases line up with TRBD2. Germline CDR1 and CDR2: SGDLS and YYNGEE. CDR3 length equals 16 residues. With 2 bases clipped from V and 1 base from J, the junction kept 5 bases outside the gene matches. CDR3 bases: TGTGCCAGCAGCGTGGAGGCTAGCGGGAACACCGGGGAGCTGTTTTTT. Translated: CASSVEASGNTGELFF.

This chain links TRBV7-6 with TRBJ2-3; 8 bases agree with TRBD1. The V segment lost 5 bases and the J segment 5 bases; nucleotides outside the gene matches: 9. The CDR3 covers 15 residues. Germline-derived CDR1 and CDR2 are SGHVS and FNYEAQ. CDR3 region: CASSTGQGVIDTQYF. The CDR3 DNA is TGTGCCAGCAGCACTGGACAGGGCGTAATAGATACGCAGTATTTT.

CDR3: CASSSRRYTEAFF. DNA of the CDR3: TGTGCCAGCAGCTCCCGCAGGTACACTGAAGCTTTCTTT. The genes are TRBV5-6 and TRBJ1-1; D is unclear. This CDR3 comprises 13 residues. V was trimmed by 3 bases and J by 3 bases, leaving 9 bases between them. CDR1 is SGHDT, CDR2 YYEEEE, per germline.

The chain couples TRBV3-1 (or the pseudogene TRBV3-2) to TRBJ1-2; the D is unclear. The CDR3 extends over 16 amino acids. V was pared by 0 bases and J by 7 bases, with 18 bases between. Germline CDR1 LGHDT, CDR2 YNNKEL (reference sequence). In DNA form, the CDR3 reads TGTGCCAGCAGCCAAGACTTGGGCCCCTCAGGTCGTGGCTACACCTTC. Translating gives CASSQDLGPSGRGYTF.

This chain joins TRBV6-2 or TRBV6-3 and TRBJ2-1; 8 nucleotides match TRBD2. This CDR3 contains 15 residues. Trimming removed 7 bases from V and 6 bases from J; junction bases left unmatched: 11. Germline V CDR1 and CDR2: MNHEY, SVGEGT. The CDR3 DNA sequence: TGTGCCAGCACCCCCCCGGGACTAGTAAGCAATGAGCAGTTCTTC. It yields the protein CASTPPGLVSNEQFF.

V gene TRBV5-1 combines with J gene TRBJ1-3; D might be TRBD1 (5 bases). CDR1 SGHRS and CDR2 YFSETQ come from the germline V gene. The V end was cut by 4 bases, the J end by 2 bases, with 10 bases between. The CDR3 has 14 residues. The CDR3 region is CASSPAGAGNTIYF. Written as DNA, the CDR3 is TGCGCCAGCAGCCCCGCGGGGGCTGGAAACACCATATATTTT.

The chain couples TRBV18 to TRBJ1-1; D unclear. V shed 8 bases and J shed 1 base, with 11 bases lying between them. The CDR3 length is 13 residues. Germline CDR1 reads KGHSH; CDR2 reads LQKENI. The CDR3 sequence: CASLSLRNTEAFF. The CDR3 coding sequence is TGTGCCAGCCTGAGTTTGAGGAACACTGAAGCTTTCTTT.

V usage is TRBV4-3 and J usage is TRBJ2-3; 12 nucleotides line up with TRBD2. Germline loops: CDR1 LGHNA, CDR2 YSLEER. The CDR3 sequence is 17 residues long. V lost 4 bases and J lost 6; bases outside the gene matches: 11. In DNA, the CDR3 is TGCGCCAGCAGCCCCTCCGGCCTAGCGGGAGGGTTCGATACGCAGTATTTT. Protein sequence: CASSPSGLAGGFDTQYF.

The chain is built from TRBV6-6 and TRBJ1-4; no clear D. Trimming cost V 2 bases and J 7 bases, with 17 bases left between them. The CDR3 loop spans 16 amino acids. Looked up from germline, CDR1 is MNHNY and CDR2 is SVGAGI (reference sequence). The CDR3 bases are TGTGCCAGCAGTTACCGTGACACCCTTGGTATTGAAAAACTGTTTTTT. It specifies CASSYRDTLGIEKLFF.

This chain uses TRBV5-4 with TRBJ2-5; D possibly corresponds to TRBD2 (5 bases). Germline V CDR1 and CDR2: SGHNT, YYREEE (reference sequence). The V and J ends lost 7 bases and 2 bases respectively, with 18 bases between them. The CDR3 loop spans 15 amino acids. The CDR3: CASRDTGRPQETQYF. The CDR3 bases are TGTGCCAGCCGCGATACGGGGAGACCTCAAGAGACCCAGTACTTC.

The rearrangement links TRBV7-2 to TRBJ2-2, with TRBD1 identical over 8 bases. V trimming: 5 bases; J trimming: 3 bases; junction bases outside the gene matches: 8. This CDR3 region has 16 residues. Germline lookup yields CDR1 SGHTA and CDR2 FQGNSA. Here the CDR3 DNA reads TGTGCCAGCAGCGACCGTCAGGGGGCGGACACCGGGGAGCTGTTTTTT. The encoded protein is CASSDRQGADTGELFF.

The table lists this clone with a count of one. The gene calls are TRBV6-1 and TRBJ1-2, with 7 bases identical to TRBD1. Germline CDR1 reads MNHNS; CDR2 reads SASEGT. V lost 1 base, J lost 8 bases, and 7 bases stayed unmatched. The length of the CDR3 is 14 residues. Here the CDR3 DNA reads TGTGCCAGCAGTGAAGTTCGCGGACAGGACGGCTACACCTTC. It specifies CASSEVRGQDGYTF.

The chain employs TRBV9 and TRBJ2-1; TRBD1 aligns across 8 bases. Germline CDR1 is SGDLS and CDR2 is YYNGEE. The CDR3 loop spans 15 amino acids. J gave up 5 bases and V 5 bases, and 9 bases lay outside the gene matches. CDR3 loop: CASSKLMGQDNEQFF. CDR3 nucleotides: TGTGCCAGCAGTAAGTTAATGGGACAGGACAATGAGCAGTTCTTC.

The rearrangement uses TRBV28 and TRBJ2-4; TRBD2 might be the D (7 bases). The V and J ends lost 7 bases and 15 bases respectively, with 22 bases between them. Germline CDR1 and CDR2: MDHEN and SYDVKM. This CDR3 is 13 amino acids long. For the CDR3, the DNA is TGTGCCAGCACCAACTTAGGGGAGGGGGTCCCGTACTTC. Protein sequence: CASTNLGEGVPYF.

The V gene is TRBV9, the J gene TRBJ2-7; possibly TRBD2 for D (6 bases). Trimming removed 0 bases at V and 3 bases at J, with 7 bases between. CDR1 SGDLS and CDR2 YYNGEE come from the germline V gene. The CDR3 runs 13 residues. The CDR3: CASSVVGGYEQYF. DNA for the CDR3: TGTGCCAGCAGCGTAGTCGGGGGCTACGAGCAGTACTTC.

CDR3 amino acids: CASSRGLAGGPKTGELFF. The CDR3 region has the DNA TGTGCCAGTAGTAGGGGACTAGCGGGAGGGCCAAAAACCGGGGAGCTGTTTTTT. This chain joins TRBV19 and TRBJ2-2; 16 bases are a match to TRBD2. This CDR3 comprises 18 residues. Germline CDR1 LNHDA, CDR2 SQIVND (reference sequence). V lost 4 bases and J lost 5; bases outside the gene matches: 7.

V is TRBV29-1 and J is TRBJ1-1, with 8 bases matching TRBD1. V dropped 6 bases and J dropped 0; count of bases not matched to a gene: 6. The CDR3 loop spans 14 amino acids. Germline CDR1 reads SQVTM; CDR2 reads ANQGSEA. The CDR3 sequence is CSVNRGNMNTEAFF. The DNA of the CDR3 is TGCAGCGTCAACAGGGGGAACATGAACACTGAAGCTTTCTTT.

In DNA, the CDR3 is TGCGCCAGCAGCCCAGCCGGACAGGGGAGAGACGAGCAGTACTTC. This gives the protein CASSPAGQGRDEQYF. V gene TRBV5-1 combines with J gene TRBJ2-7, with 9 bases identical to TRBD1. Germline V gene lookup returns CDR1 SGHRS and CDR2 YFSETQ. The length of the CDR3 is 15 residues. V was pared by 4 bases and J by 5 bases, with 10 bases of the junction left unmatched.

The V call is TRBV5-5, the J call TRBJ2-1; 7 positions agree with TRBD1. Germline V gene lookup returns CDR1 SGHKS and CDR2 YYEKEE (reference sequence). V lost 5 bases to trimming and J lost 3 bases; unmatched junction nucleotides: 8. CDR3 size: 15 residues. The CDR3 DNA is TGTGCCAGCAGTTCCCGGGACAGTCTCTACAATGAGCAGTTCTTC. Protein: CASSSRDSLYNEQFF.

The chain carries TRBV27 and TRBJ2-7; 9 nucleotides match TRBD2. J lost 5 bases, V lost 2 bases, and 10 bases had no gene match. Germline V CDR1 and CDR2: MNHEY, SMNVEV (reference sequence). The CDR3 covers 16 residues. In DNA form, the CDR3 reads TGTGCCAGCAGTTTAGGGGGGCTAGCGGGAATCCACGAGCAGTACTTC. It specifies CASSLGGLAGIHEQYF.

The DNA of the CDR3 is TGTGCCAGCAGGGCGGGAGCGGGCACAGATACGCAGTATTTT. Translated: CASRAGAGTDTQYF. The chain carries TRBV9 and TRBJ2-3; 7 bases are shared with TRBD2. The CDR3 length is 14 residues. Germline trimming cut 5 bases from V and 1 base from J; bases unmatched to any gene: 4. Germline V CDR1 and CDR2: SGDLS, YYNGEE.

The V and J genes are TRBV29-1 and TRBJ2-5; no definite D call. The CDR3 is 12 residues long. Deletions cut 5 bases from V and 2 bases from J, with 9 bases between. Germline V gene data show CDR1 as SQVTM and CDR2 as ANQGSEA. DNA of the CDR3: TGCAGCGTTCTCCCAGATCAAGAGACCCAGTACTTC. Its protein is CSVLPDQETQYF.

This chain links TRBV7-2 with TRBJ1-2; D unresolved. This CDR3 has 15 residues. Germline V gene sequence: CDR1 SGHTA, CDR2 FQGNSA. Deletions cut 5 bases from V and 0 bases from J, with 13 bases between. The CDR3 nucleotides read TGTGCCAGCAGCCAACCCCGGGGAACTAACTATGGCTACACCTTC. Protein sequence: CASSQPRGTNYGYTF.

In DNA form, the CDR3 reads TGTGCCAGCAGCTTAGGGGGGACTCCCCCCGGGGAGCTGTTTTTT. The encoded protein is CASSLGGTPPGELFF. The chain has TRBV11-2 and TRBJ2-2, with TRBD2 as a possible D gene (6 bases). CDR1 SGHAT and CDR2 FQNNGV come from the germline V gene. The CDR3 runs to 15 residues. Trimming stripped 1 base from V and 6 bases from J, with 12 bases between.

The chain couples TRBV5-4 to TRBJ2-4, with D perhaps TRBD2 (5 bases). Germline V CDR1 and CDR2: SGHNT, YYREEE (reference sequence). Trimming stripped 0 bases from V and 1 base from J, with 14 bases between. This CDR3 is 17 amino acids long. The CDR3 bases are TGTGCCAGCAGCTTGGCGAGGCGGTCGGGGGCCAAAAACATTCAGTACTTC. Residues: CASSLARRSGAKNIQYF.

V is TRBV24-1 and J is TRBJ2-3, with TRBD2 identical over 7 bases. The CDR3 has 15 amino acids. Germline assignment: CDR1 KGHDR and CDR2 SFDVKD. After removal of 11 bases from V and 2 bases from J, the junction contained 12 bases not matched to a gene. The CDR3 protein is CAKSGAAPHTDTQYF. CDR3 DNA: TGTGCCAAGAGCGGGGCGGCGCCCCACACAGATACGCAGTATTTT.

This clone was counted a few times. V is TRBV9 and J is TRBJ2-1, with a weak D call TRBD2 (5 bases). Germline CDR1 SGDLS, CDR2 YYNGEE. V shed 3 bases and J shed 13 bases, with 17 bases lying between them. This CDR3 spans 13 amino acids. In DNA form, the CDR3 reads TGTGCCAGCAGCGCTATATTGGATGGAGGTCAGTTCTTC. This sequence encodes CASSAILDGGQFF.

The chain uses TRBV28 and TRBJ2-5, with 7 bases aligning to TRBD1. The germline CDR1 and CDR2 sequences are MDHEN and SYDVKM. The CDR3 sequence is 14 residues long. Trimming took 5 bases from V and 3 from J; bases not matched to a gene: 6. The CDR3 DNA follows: TGTGCCAGCAGTGAAGGGACAGCTAAAGAGACCCAGTACTTC. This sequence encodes CASSEGTAKETQYF.

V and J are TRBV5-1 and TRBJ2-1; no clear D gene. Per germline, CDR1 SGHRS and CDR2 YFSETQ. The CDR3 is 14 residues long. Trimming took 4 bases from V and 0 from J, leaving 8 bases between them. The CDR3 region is CASSPSSSYNEQFF. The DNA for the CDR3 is TGCGCCAGCAGCCCTTCTAGCTCCTACAATGAGCAGTTCTTC.

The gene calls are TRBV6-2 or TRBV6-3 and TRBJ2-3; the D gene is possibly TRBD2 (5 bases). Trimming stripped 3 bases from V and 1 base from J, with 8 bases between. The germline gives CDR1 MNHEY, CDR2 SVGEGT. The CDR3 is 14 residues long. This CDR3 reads CASSYSDRTDTQYF. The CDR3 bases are TGTGCCAGCAGTTATAGCGACCGCACAGATACGCAGTATTTT.